These 26 T cell receptor beta chains came from one sample sequenced in a study of CD8+CD57+ T cells in acquired aplastic anemia. CD8+CD57+ cell expansion, shown by flow cytometry, had occurred in the patients selected for sequencing. Genomic DNA served as template for TCR beta VDJ and CDR3 profiling. TCRdb re-analysed the reads in MiXCR, keeping a single row per CDR3 protein. The sample consists of roughly 250,000 distinct CDR3 sequences, 82% of them appearing once. Sequences were obtained from sorted CD4+, CD8+, or CD8+CD57+ T cells (not recorded which) from PBMCs. Every receptor here comes from a human donor with aplastic anemia.

A remark on this clonotype: This likely comes from a read error, as the CDR3 has no conserved phenylalanine or tryptophan at its end. The DNA is omitted, as the CDR3 cannot be located on it reliably, and the CDR3 follows TCRdb's listing. The chain is built from TRBV7-3 and TRBJ1-2; the DNA was not compared with TRBD1, the D call given in the table. Per the germline V gene, CDR1 is SGHTA and CDR2 is FQGTGA. The CDR3 is 13 amino acids in total, end residues counted. The CDR3 sequence is CASSLANRGYYNE.

CDR3 in amino acids: CASSFSRDRGLDYGYTF. The CDR3 coding sequence is TGTGCCAGCAGCTTTAGTCGGGACAGGGGCTTGGACTATGGCTACACCTTC. The chain uses TRBV12-5 and TRBJ1-2, with TRBD1 matching 10 bases. From germline, CDR1 is LGHNT and CDR2 FRNRAP. The CDR3 runs to 17 residues. The full variable domain, its missing parts supplied by reference TRBV12-5 and TRBJ1-2, is DARVTQTPRHKVTEMGQEVTMRCQPILGHNTVFWYRQTMMQGLELLAYFRNRAPLDDSGMPKDRFSAEMPDATLATLKIQPSEPRDSAVYFCASSFSRDRGLDYGYTFGSGTRLTVV.

This clonotype was recorded only once. One end of the junction does not line up with germline, which may come from a read error. This chain joins TRBV7-6 and TRBJ2-1; D is perhaps TRBD1 or TRBD2 (5 bases each). The CDR3 consists of 16 residues. Germline CDR1 SGHVS, CDR2 FNYEAQ. The CDR3 DNA reads as TGCGCCAGCAGCCTACCCCGGGACGTCCCCTACGAGCAGCAGTTCTTC. This codes for CASSLPRDVPYEQQFF.

Of note for this clonotype: No DNA is shown, since the ends of the CDR3 on it are uncertain; the CDR3 is the one TCRdb lists. The rearrangement uses TRBV7-9 and TRBJ2-1; TRBD2 was called by the table and not checked on the DNA. With termini counted, the CDR3 has 16 amino acids. The germline V gene encodes CDR1 SEHNR and CDR2 FQNEAQ (reference sequence). Here the CDR3 reads CASSSSDTEYFGPQFF.

There are a few counts of this clonotype. The chain combines TRBV19 with TRBJ2-1; 9 nucleotides line up with TRBD2. Germline trimming cut 9 bases from V and 8 bases from J; bases unmatched to any gene: 17. The CDR3 loop spans 16 amino acids. CDR1 is LNHDA and CDR2 is SQIVND in the germline V gene (reference sequence). CDR3 coding DNA: TGTGCCAGCAGTGTTCGAGGAAGCGGGGGGAGCGATGAGCAGTTCTTC. The encoded protein is CASSVRGSGGSDEQFF.

The rearrangement uses TRBV9 and TRBJ1-2; no clear D. CDR3 length: 15 residues. Germline assignment: CDR1 SGDLS and CDR2 YYNGEE. With 4 bases removed from V and 12 bases from J, the gap between germline ends came to 25 bases. CDR3 bases: TGTGCCAGCAGCCCCTCGGCGGGCCGTGGCTATGAGCACACCTTC. Amino acid sequence: CASSPSAGRGYEHTF.

To note about this clonotype: An end of the junction differs from the germline gene, which may be a read error. This rearrangement joins TRBV9 to TRBJ2-7; 7 bases map to TRBD2. The germline V gene encodes CDR1 SGDLS and CDR2 YYNGEE. There are 14 residues in the CDR3. CDR3 sequence (DNA): TGTGCCAGCAGCGAAGGGGACTATGGGCTGGAGAACAACTTC. Translated, it gives CASSEGDYGLENNF. Full variable domain (outside the CDR3, taken from reference TRBV9 and TRBJ2-7): DSGVTQTPKHLITATGQRVTLRCSPRSGDLSVYWYQQSLDQGLQFLIQYYNGEERAKGNILERFSAQQFPDLHSELNLSSLELGDSALYFCASSEGDYGLENNFGPGTRLTVT.

As for this clonotype: The junction differs from germline at one of its ends, possibly a read error. The rearrangement links TRBV11-3 to TRBJ2-2, with unresolved D. This CDR3 is 13 amino acids long. In germline, CDR1 is SGHNT, CDR2 YENEEA. CDR3: CASSLENTGELFF. CDR3 in DNA: TGTGCCAGCAGCTTAGAGAACACAGGGGAGCTGTTTTTT.

This clonotype was recorded at least ten times. This chain uses TRBV4-1 with TRBJ2-3; weak D call: TRBD1 (6 bases). Germline V gene lookup returns CDR1 MGHRA and CDR2 YSYEKL. The CDR3 loop spans 14 amino acids. Trimming left V 3 bases short and J 2 bases short, with 9 bases between. The CDR3 sequence is CASSQGALTDTQYF. CDR3 DNA: TGCGCCAGCAGCCAGGGGGCCCTCACAGATACGCAGTATTTT.

The DNA for the CDR3 is TGTGCCAGTGTCGGACAAGGGGACGAGGGGATGGCCCAGCATTTT. Protein product: CASVGQGDEGMAQHF. This sequence joins TRBV19 and TRBJ1-5; a weak D match, TRBD1 (5 bases). The CDR3 length is 15 residues. Germline assignment: CDR1 LNHDA and CDR2 SQIVND (reference sequence). V lost 8 bases and J lost 11, with 25 bases in between.

In regard to this clonotype: No conserved phenylalanine or tryptophan is present at the end of the CDR3, so a read error is the likely explanation. V usage is TRBV7-8 and J usage is TRBJ2-3; 7 bases map to TRBD1. Germline CDR1 reads SGHVS; CDR2 reads FQNEAQ. This CDR3 has 13 amino acids. CDR3 coding DNA: TGTGCCAGCGGCTTAGGGGGCACACCTACGCAGTATTAT. It translates to CASGLGGTPTQYY.

Only a few counts were recorded for this clonotype. An end of the junction differs from the germline gene, which may be a read error. The J gene is TRBJ2-3, the V gene TRBV7-3; 7 nucleotides match TRBD2. The length of the CDR3 is 14 residues. Germline CDR1 reads SGHTA; CDR2 reads FQGTGA. The chain's CDR3 is CASSLAAGPTTQYF. The CDR3 DNA reads as TGTGCTAGCAGCCTAGCGGCAGGTCCCACCACGCAGTATTTT. Full variable domain (remainder filled in from reference TRBV7-3 and TRBJ2-3): GAGVSQTPSNKVTEKGKYVELRCDPISGHTALYWYRQSLGQGPEFLIYFQGTGAADDSGLPNDRFFAVRPEGSVSTLKIQRTERGDSAVYLCASSLAAGPTTQYFGPGTRLTVL.

Turning to this clonotype: The CDR3 end shows no conserved phenylalanine or tryptophan, and so a read error is likely. It is unclear where the CDR3 begins or ends on the DNA, so no DNA is shown, and the CDR3 is as TCRdb lists it. The V call is TRBV7-8, the J call TRBJ1-2; the table's D call TRBD1 went unverified against the DNA. Inclusive of both ends, the CDR3 amounts to 12 amino acids. CDR1 SGHVS and CDR2 FQNEAQ come from the germline V gene. The CDR3 here is CASSLGGYPYTY.

J is TRBJ1-2 and V is TRBV2; D may be TRBD1 (6 bases). Germline CDR1 and CDR2: SNHLY and FYNNEI. Trimming left V 8 bases short and J 1 base short, with 11 bases between. The CDR3 spans 13 residues. CDR3 coding DNA: TGTGCCAGCCACAGGGACCATAACTATGGCTACACCTTC. This codes for CASHRDHNYGYTF.

The V call is TRBV7-6, the J call TRBJ2-1; the D call may be TRBD1 or TRBD2 (6 bases each). The CDR3 sequence is 16 residues long. CDR1 SGHVS and CDR2 FNYEAQ come from the germline V gene. The V gene lost 7 bases and the J gene lost 13 bases, with 29 bases spanning the gap. For the CDR3, the DNA is TGTGCCAGCACCCTAGGGAGAGTCCCCGGGGGCGACAACCAGTTCTTC. It translates to CASTLGRVPGGDNQFF.

This clonotype was found a few times. The V call is TRBV2, the J call TRBJ2-5; 7 positions match TRBD2. The V and J ends lost 4 bases and 9 bases, in that order; junction bases with no gene match: 5. This CDR3 is 12 amino acids long. The germline gives CDR1 SNHLY, CDR2 FYNNEI. The CDR3 sequence is CASSGVGGAQYF. The CDR3 DNA reads as TGTGCCAGCAGTGGGGTGGGGGGGGCCCAGTACTTC.

The chain has TRBV7-9 and TRBJ2-5; 7 positions agree with TRBD1. Trimming at V came to 11 bases and at J to 6 bases, leaving 15 bases not matched to a gene. CDR3 size: 14 residues. Per germline, CDR1 SEHNR and CDR2 FQNEAQ (reference sequence). The CDR3 sequence is CAAHRGSEPQTQYF. Here the CDR3 DNA reads TGTGCCGCACACAGGGGCAGCGAGCCCCAGACCCAGTACTTC.

In the case of this clonotype: At one of its ends the junction is not consistent with the germline gene, which may arise from a read error. J is TRBJ2-3 and V is TRBV15; tentative D call: TRBD1 (7 bases). This CDR3 is built from 14 residues. Germline CDR1 is LNHNV and CDR2 is YYDKDF (reference sequence). The CDR3 reads CASSRGAGPDTQYF. CDR3 DNA: TGTGCCAGCAGCAGGGGGGCAGGTCCCGATACGCAGTATTTT.

The V and J genes are TRBV7-2 and TRBJ2-5; TRBD1 is a possible D gene (5 bases). The CDR3 is 15 residues long. Between the trimmed V and J ends, which lost 2 bases and 14 bases, there was a span of 24 bases. From germline, CDR1 is SGHTA and CDR2 FQGNSA. In DNA, the CDR3 is TGTGCCAGCAGCTTACATCCAGACGCGACAGCCCTTTCCTACTTC. It is translated as CASSLHPDATALSYF.

As concerns this clonotype: The CDR3 carries no conserved terminal phenylalanine or tryptophan, so it likely arises from a read error. No DNA is shown, since the ends of the CDR3 on it are uncertain; the CDR3 is the one TCRdb lists. V usage is TRBV2 and J usage is TRBJ2-5; the D call of TRBD2 is as the table states it, not checked on the DNA. CDR1 and CDR2 from the germline V gene are SNHLY and FYNNEI. The CDR3 has 14 amino acids, counting both end residues. Here the CDR3 reads CASSRGSGIETEQY.

In this sample, this clonotype turned up a few times. This chain joins TRBV7-8 and TRBJ2-5; 13 positions match TRBD2. This CDR3 spans 17 amino acids. After removal of 5 bases from V and 2 bases from J, the junction contained 8 bases not matched to a gene. Germline CDR1 SGHVS, CDR2 FQNEAQ. The CDR3 DNA follows: TGTGCCAGCAGCCCACCCGGACTAGCGGGAGAACAAGAGACCCAGTACTTC. This codes for CASSPPGLAGEQETQYF.

This clonotype has only one observation. The J gene is TRBJ1-4, the V gene TRBV9; D uncertain. Germline CDR1 reads SGDLS; CDR2 reads YYNGEE. This CDR3 is built from 17 residues. V lost 3 bases, J lost 6 bases, and 21 bases lay in between. The CDR3 sequence is CASSEWSDTQFYEKLFF. The CDR3 bases are TGTGCCAGCAGCGAGTGGTCAGATACGCAGTTTTATGAAAAACTGTTTTTT.

In regard to this clonotype: A junction boundary mismatches the germline segment, possibly from a read error. The chain uses TRBV7-3 and TRBJ1-4; D is ambiguous. CDR1 and CDR2 (germline): SGHTA, FQGTGA. CDR3 length: 15 residues. CDR3 DNA: TGCGCCAGCAGCCAGCATCCCCCTCCTAATGAAAAACTGTTTTTT. Amino acid sequence: CASSQHPPPNEKLFF.

The gene calls are TRBV2 and TRBJ1-1; D remains unclear. V was pared by 4 bases and J by 1 base, with 10 bases between. CDR1 is SNHLY and CDR2 is FYNNEI in the germline V gene. The CDR3 is made up of 14 amino acids. CDR3 protein: CASSVRSGNTEAFF. CDR3 nucleotide sequence: TGTGCCAGCAGTGTAAGGTCCGGGAACACTGAAGCTTTCTTT. The full variable domain, rest sourced from reference TRBV2 and TRBJ1-1, is EPEVTQTPSHQVTQMGQEVILRCVPISNHLYFYWYRQILGQKVEFLVSFYNNEISEKSEIFDDQFSVERPDGSNFTLKIRSTKLEDSAMYFCASSVRSGNTEAFFGQGTRLTVV.

Comments on this clonotype: Likely a read error: the CDR3 ends without its conserved phenylalanine or tryptophan. The limits of the CDR3 on the DNA are not certain, so only TCRdb's listed CDR3 is given. CDR3: CASSSAGGPETLYL. The chain has TRBV2 and TRBJ2-3; TRBD2, the D gene given by the table, was not confirmed from the DNA. Termini included, the CDR3 measures 14 amino acids. Per the germline V gene, CDR1 is SNHLY and CDR2 is FYNNEI.

Points on this clonotype: In this CDR3 the conserved last residue, phenylalanine or tryptophan, is missing, so a read error is likely. The DNA is omitted, as the CDR3 cannot be located on it reliably, and the CDR3 follows TCRdb's listing. V usage is TRBV9 and J usage is TRBJ2-5; the table's D gene call, TRBD1, was not cross checked with the DNA. The CDR3 length equals 12 residues, ends included. CDR1 and CDR2 (germline): SGDLS, YYNGEE. The CDR3 spells CASSGEGDTKDG.